The present entry profiles one TCR beta chain with its context. Relapse after autologous stem cell transplantation occurred in every patient, and brentuximab vedotin exposure varied. The J segment lost 7 bases and the V segment lost 11 bases, leaving 17 bases of the junction unmatched. Germline V CDR1 and CDR2: LNHDA, SQIVND (reference sequence). The CDR3 is 15 residues long. Libraries were prepared by immunoSEQ multiplex PCR; TCRdb keeps only in-frame clonotypes and omits some of them. This table has around 20,000 clones, around 65% appearing once. The entry originates in a study of PD-1 blockade in classical Hodgkin lymphoma.

The chain has TRBV19 and TRBJ2-1, with TRBD2 identical over 7 bases. The sequence was obtained from a human donor with classical Hodgkin lymphoma. The sequencing used peripheral blood mononuclear cells (PBMCs), collected at baseline. The CDR3 reads CAGLSAGVWRNEQFF. The CDR3 nucleotides read TGTGCCGGACTATCCGCGGGGGTTTGGAGGAATGAGCAGTTCTTC.